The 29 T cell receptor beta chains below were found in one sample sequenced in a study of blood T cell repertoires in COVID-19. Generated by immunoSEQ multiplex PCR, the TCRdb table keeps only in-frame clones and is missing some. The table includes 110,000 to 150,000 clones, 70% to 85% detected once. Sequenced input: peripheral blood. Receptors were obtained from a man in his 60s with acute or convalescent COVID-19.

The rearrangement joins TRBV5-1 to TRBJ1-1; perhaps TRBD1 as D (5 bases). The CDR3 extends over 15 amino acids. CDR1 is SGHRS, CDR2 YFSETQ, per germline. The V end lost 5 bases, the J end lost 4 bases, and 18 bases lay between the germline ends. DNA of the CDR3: TGCGCCAGCAGATCCGACAGCACAAGGGGCACTGAAGCTTTCTTT. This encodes CASRSDSTRGTEAFF.

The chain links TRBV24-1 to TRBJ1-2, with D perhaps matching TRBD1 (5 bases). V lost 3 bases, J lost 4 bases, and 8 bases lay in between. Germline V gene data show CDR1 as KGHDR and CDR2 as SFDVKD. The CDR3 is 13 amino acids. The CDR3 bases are TGTGCCACCAGTGATGACAGAAGCTATGGCTACACCTTC. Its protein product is CATSDDRSYGYTF.

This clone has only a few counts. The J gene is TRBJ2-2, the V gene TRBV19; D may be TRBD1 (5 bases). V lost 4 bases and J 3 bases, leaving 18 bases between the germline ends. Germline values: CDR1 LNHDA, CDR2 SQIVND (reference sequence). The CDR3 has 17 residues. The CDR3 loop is CASSTRQYLYDTGELFF. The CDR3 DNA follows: TGTGCCAGTAGTACCCGACAGTATCTCTATGACACCGGGGAGCTGTTTTTT. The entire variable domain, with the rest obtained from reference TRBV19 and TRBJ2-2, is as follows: DGGITQSPKYLFRKEGQNVTLSCEQNLNHDAMYWYRQDPGQGLRLIYYSQIVNDFQKGDIAEGYSVSREKKESFPLTVTSAQKNPTAFYLCASSTRQYLYDTGELFFGEGSRLTVL.

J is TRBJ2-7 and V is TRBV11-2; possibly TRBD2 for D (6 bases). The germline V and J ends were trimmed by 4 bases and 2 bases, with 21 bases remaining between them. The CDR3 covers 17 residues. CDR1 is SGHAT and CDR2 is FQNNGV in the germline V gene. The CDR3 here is CASSSTLAVLLPYEQYF. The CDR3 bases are TGTGCCAGCAGCTCCACCTTAGCGGTCCTCCTCCCCTACGAGCAGTACTTC.

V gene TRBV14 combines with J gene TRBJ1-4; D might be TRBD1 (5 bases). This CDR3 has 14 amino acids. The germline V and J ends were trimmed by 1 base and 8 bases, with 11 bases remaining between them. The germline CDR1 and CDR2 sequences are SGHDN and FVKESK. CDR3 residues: CASSQVGAGEKLFF. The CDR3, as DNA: TGTGCCAGCAGCCAAGTAGGGGCAGGAGAAAAACTGTTTTTT.

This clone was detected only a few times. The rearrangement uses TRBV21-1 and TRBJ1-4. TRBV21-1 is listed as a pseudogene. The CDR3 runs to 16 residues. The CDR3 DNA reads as TGTGCCAGCAGCAAAGGGATTGAGGGATCTAATGAAAAACTGTTTTTT. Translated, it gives CASSKGIEGSNEKLFF.

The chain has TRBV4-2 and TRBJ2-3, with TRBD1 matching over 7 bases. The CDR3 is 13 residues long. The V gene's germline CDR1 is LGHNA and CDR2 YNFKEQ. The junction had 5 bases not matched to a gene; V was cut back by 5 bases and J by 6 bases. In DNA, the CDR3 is TGTGCCAGCAGCGGGACAGTCTCGGATACGCAGTATTTT. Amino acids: CASSGTVSDTQYF.

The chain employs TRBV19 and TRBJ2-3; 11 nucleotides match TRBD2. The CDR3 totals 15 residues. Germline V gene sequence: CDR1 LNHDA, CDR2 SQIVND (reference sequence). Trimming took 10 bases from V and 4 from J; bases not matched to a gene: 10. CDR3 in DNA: TGTGCCACGAGACTAGCGGGGACCCGTGCAGATACGCAGTATTTT. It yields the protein CATRLAGTRADTQYF.

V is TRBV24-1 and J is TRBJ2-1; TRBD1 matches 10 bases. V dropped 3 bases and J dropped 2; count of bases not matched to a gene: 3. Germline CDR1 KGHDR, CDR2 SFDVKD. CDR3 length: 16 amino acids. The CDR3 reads CATSDAGTGAYNEQFF. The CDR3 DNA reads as TGTGCCACCAGTGATGCCGGGACAGGGGCCTACAATGAGCAGTTCTTC.

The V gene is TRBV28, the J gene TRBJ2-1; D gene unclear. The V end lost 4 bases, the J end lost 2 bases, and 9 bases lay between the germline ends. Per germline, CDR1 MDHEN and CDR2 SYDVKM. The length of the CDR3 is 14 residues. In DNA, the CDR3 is TGTGCCAGCAGTTCCCCTGGCCCCTACAATGAGCAGTTCTTC. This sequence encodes CASSSPGPYNEQFF.

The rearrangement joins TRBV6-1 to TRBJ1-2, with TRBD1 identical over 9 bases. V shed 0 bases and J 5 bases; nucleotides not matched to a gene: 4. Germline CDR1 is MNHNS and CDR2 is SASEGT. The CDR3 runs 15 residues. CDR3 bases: TGTGCCAGCAGTGAAGCCCACAGGGGGCTTTATGGCTACACCTTC. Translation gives CASSEAHRGLYGYTF.

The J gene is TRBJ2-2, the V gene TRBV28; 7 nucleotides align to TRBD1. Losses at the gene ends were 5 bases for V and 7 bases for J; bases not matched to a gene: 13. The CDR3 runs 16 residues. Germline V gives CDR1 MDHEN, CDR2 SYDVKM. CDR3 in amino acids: CASSPTDRDLGGELFF. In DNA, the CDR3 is TGTGCCAGCAGTCCGACCGACAGGGATTTGGGCGGGGAGCTGTTTTTT.

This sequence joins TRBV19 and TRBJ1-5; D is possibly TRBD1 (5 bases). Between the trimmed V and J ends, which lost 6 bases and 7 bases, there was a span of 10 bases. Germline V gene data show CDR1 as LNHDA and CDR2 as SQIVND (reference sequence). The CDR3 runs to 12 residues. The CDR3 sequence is CASRVGGQPQHF. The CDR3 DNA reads TGTGCCAGTAGGGTGGGGGGGCAGCCCCAGCATTTT.

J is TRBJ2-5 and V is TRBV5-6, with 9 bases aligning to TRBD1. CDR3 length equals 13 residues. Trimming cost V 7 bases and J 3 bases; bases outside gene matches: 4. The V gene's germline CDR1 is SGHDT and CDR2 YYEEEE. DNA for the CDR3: TGTGCCAGCGACAGGGGGTTGGAAGAGACCCAGTACTTC. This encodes CASDRGLEETQYF.

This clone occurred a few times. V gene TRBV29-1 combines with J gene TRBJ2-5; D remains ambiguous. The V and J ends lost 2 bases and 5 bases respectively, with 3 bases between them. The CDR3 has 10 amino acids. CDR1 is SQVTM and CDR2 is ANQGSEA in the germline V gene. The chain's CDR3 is CSVESETQYF. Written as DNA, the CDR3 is TGCAGCGTTGAAAGCGAGACCCAGTACTTC.

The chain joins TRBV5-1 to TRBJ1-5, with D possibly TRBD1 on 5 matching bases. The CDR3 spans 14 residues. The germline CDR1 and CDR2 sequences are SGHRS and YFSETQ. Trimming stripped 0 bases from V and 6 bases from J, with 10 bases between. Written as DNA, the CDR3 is TGCGCCAGCAGCTTGGAAGGGACTCCTCAGCCCCAGCATTTT. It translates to CASSLEGTPQPQHF.

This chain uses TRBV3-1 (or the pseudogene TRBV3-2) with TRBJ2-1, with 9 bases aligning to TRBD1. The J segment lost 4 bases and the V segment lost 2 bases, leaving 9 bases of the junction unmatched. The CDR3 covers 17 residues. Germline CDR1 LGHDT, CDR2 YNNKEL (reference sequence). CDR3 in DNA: TGTGCCAGCAGCCAATCCGGAAGGGGACAGGGTTACAATGAGCAGTTCTTC. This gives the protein CASSQSGRGQGYNEQFF.

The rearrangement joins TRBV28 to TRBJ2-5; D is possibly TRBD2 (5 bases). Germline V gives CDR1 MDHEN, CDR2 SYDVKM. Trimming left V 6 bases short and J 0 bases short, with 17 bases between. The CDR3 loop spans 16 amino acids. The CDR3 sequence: CASSSPTGFYQETQYF. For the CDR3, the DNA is TGTGCCAGCAGCTCTCCCACGGGATTCTACCAAGAGACCCAGTACTTC.

The CDR3 nucleotides are TGTGCCAGCAGTTCACAGGGGCGCAATCAGCCCCAGCATTTT. Protein product: CASSSQGRNQPQHF. The chain employs TRBV27 and TRBJ1-5; TRBD1 agrees at 7 bases. V trimming: 4 bases; J trimming: 2 bases; junction bases outside the gene matches: 2. Per the germline V gene, CDR1 is MNHEY and CDR2 is SMNVEV (reference sequence). The CDR3 consists of 14 residues.

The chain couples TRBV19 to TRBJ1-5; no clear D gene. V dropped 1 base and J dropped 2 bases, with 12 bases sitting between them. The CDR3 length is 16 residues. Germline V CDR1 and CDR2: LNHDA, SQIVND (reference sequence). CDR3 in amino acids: CASSIAHEIGNQPQHF. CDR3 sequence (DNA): TGTGCCAGTAGTATAGCCCATGAAATAGGCAATCAGCCCCAGCATTTT.

The CDR3 here is CASSEGQKYNEQFF. As DNA, the CDR3 is TGTGCCAGCAGTGAGGGACAGAAATACAATGAGCAGTTCTTC. V and J are TRBV6-1 and TRBJ2-1, with TRBD1 matching over 7 bases. The V segment lost 3 bases and the J segment 4 bases; nucleotides outside the gene matches: 3. CDR1 is MNHNS, CDR2 SASEGT, per germline. The CDR3 is 14 amino acids.

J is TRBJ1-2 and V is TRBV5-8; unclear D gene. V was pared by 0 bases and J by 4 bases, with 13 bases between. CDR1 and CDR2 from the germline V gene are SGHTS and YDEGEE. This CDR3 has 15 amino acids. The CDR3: CASSLVSLGGYGYTF. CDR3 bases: TGTGCCAGCAGCTTGGTTTCCCTAGGAGGCTATGGCTACACCTTC.

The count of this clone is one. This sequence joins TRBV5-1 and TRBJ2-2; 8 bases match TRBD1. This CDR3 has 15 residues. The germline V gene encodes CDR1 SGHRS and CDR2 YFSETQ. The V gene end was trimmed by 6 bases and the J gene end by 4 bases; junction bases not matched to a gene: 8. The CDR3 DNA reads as TGCGCCAGCACCATACAGACAGGGGCCACCGGGGAGCTGTTTTTT. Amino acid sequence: CASTIQTGATGELFF.

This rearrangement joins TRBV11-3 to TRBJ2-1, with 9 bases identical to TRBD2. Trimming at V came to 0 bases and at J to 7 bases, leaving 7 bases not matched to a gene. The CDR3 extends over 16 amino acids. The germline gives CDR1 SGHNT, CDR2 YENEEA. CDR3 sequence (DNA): TGTGCCAGCAGCTTAGAGACTAGCGGACGGTGGAATGAGCAGTTCTTC. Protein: CASSLETSGRWNEQFF. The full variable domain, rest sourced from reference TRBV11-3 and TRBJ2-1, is EAGVVQSPRYKIIEKKQPVAFWCNPISGHNTLYWYLQNLGQGPELLIRYENEEAVDDSQLPKDRFSAERLKGVDSTLKIQPAELGDSAVYLCASSLETSGRWNEQFFGPGTRLTVL.

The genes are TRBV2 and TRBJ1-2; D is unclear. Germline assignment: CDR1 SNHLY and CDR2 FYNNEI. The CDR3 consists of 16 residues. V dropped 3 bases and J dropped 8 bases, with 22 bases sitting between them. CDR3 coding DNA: TGTGCCAGCAGTGAGCCGCTCGCGGGGAGGTATGAAGGCTACACCTTC. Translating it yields CASSEPLAGRYEGYTF.

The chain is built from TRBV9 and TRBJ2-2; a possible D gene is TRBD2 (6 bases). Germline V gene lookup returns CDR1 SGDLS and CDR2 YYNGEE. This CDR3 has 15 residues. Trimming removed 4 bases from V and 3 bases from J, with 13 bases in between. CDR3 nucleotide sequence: TGTGCCAGCAGCCCCCGGGAGCGGTACACCGGGGAGCTGTTTTTT. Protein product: CASSPRERYTGELFF. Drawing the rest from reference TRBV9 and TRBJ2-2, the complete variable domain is DSGVTQTPKHLITATGQRVTLRCSPRSGDLSVYWYQQSLDQGLQFLIQYYNGEERAKGNILERFSAQQFPDLHSELNLSSLELGDSALYFCASSPRERYTGELFFGEGSRLTVL.

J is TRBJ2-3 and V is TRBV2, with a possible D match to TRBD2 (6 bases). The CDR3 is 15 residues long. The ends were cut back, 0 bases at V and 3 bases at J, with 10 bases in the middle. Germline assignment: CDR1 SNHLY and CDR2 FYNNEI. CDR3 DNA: TGTGCCAGCAGTGAAGCGCTTGGGGGGACAGATACGCAGTATTTT. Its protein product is CASSEALGGTDTQYF.

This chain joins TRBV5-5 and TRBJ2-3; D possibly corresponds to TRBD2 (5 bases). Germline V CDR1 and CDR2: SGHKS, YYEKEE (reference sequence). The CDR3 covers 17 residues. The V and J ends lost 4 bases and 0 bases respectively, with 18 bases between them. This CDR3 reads CASSPRFSGGSTDTQYF. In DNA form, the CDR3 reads TGTGCCAGCAGCCCGAGGTTTTCTGGAGGAAGCACAGATACGCAGTATTTT.

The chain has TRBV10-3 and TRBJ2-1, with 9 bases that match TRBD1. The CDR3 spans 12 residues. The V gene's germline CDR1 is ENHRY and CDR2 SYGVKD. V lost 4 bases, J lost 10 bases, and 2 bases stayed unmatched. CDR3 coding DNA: TGTGCCATCAGTGGAACAGGGGGCGAGCAGTTCTTC. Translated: CAISGTGGEQFF.